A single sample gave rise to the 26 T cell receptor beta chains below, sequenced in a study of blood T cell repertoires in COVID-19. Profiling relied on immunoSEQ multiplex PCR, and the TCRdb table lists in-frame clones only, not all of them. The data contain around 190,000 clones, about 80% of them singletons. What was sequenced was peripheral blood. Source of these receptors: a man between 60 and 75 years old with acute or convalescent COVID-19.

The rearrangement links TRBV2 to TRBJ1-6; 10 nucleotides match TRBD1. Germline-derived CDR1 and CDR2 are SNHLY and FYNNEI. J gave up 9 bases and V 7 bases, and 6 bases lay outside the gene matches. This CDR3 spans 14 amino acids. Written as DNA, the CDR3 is TGTGCCAGCATCCGACAGGGGGCAGGTTCACCCCTCCACTTT. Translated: CASIRQGAGSPLHF.

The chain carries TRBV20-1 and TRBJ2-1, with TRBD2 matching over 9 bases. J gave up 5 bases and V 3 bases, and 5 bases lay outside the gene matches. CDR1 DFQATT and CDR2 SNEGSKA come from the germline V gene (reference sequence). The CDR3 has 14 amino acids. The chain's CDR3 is CSASKREADNEQFF. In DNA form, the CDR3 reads TGCAGTGCTAGTAAGCGGGAGGCCGACAATGAGCAGTTCTTC.

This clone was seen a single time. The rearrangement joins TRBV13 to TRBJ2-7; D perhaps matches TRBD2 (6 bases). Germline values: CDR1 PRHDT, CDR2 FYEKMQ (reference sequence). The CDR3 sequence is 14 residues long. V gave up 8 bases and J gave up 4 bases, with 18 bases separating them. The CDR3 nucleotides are TGTGCCAGCGGCCAAAGACTAGTCGGGTACGAGCAGTACTTC. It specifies CASGQRLVGYEQYF.

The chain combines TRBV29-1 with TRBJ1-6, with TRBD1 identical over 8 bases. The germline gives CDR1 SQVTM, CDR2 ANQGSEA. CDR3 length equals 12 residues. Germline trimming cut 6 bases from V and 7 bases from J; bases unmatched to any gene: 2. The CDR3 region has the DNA TGCAGCGTAGGGACAGGAAATTCACCCCTCCACTTT. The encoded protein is CSVGTGNSPLHF.

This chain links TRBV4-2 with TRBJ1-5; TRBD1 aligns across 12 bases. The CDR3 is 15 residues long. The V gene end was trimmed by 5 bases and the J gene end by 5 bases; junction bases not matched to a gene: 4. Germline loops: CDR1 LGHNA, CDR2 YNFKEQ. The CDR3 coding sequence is TGTGCCAGCAGCGGGGGACAGGGGGCCCATCAGCCCCAGCATTTT. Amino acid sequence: CASSGGQGAHQPQHF.

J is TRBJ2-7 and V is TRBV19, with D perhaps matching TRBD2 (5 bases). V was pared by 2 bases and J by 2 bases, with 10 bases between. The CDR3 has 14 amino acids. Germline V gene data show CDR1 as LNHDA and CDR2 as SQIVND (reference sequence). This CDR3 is CASSINGEAYEQYF. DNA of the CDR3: TGTGCCAGTAGTATAAACGGGGAAGCCTACGAGCAGTACTTC.

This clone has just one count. The CDR3 reads CASSQSGRGGSDTQYF. The CDR3, as DNA: TGTGCCAGCAGCCAAAGCGGGCGGGGGGGCAGCGATACGCAGTATTTT. V and J are TRBV7-9 and TRBJ2-3, with 9 bases that match TRBD2. J lost 6 bases, V lost 5 bases, and 12 bases had no gene match. CDR1 SEHNR and CDR2 FQNEAQ come from the germline V gene (reference sequence). The CDR3 sequence is 16 residues long.

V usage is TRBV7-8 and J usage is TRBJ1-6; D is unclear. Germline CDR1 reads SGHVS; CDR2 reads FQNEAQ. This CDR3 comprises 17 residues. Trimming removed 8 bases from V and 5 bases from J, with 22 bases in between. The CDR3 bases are TGTGCCAGCGGCTATGAGGGTAGAGTGGGGAATAATTCACCCCTCCACTTT. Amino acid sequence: CASGYEGRVGNNSPLHF. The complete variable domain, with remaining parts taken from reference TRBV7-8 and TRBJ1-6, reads GAGVSQSPRYKVAKRGQDVALRCDPISGHVSLFWYQQALGQGPEFLTYFQNEAQLDKSGLPSDRFFAERPEGSVSTLKIQRTQQEDSAVYLCASGYEGRVGNNSPLHFGNGTRLTVT.

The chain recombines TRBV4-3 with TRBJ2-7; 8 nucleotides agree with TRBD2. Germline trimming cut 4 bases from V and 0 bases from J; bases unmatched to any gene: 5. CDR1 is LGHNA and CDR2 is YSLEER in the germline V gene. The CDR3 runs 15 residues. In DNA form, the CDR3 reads TGCGCCAGCAGCCGAATAGCGGGGTACTCCTACGAGCAGTACTTC. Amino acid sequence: CASSRIAGYSYEQYF.

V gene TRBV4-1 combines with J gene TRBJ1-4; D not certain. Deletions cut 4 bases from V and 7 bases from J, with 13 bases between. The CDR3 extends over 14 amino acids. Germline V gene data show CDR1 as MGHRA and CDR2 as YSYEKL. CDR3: CASSLREDFEKLFF. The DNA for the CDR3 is TGCGCCAGCAGCCTCCGGGAAGACTTTGAAAAACTGTTTTTT.

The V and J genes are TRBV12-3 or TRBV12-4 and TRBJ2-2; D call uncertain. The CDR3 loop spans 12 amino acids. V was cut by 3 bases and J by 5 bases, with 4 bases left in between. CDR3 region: CASSFITGELFF. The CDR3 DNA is TGTGCCAGCAGTTTTATAACCGGGGAGCTGTTTTTT.

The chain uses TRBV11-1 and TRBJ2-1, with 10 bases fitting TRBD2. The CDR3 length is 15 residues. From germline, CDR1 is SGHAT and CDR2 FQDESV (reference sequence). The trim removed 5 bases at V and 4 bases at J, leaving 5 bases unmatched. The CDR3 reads CASSQLAGLYNEQFF. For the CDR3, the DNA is TGTGCCAGCAGCCAACTAGCGGGACTTTACAATGAGCAGTTCTTC.

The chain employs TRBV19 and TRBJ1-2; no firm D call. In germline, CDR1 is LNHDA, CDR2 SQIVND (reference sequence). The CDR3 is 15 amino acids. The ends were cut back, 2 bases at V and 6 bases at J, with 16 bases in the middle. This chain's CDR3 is CASSILGREFDGYTF. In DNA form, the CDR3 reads TGTGCCAGTAGTATATTGGGGAGAGAATTCGATGGCTACACCTTC. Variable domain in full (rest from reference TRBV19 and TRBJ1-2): DGGITQSPKYLFRKEGQNVTLSCEQNLNHDAMYWYRQDPGQGLRLIYYSQIVNDFQKGDIAEGYSVSREKKESFPLTVTSAQKNPTAFYLCASSILGREFDGYTFGSGTRLTVV.

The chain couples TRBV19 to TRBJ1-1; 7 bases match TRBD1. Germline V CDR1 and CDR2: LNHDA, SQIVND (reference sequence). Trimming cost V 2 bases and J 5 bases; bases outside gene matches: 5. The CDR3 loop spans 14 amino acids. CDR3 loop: CASSIQGGRTEAFF. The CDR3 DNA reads TGTGCCAGTAGTATACAGGGGGGTCGAACTGAAGCTTTCTTT.

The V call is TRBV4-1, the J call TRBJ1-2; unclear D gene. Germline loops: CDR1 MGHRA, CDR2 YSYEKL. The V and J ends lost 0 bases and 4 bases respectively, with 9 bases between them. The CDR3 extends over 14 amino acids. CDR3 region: CASSQDFTAYGYTF. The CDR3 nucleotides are TGCGCCAGCAGCCAAGATTTTACAGCCTATGGCTACACCTTC.

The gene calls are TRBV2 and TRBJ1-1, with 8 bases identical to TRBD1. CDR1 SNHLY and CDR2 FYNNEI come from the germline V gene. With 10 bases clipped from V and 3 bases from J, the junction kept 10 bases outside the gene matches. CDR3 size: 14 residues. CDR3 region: CATNLQGVDTEAFF. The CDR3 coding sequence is TGTGCCACCAACTTACAGGGGGTGGACACTGAAGCTTTCTTT.

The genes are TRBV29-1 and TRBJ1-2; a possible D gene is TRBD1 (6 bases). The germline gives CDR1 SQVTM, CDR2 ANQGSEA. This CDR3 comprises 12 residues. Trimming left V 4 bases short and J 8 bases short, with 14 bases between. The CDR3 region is CSVVGDTGGYTF. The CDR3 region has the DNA TGCAGCGTTGTGGGGGACACGGGCGGCTACACCTTC.

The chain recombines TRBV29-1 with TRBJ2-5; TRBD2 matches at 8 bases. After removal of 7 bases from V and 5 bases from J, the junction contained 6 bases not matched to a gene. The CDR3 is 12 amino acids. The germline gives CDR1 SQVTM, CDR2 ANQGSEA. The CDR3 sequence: CSAISGDETQYF. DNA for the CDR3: TGCAGCGCCATTAGCGGGGACGAGACCCAGTACTTC.

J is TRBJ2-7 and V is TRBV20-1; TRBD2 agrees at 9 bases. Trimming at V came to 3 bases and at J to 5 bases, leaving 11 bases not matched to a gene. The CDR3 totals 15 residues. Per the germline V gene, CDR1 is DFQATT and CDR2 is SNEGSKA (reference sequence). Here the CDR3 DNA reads TGCAGTGCTAGTGCCCCGGGACTAGCCGTACACGAGCAGTACTTC. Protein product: CSASAPGLAVHEQYF.

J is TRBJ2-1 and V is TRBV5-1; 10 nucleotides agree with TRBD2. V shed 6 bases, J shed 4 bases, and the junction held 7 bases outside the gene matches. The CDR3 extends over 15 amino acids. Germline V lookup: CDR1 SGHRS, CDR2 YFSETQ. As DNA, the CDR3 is TGCGCCAGCAAACCGGGACTAGCGCTGTACAATGAGCAGTTCTTC. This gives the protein CASKPGLALYNEQFF.

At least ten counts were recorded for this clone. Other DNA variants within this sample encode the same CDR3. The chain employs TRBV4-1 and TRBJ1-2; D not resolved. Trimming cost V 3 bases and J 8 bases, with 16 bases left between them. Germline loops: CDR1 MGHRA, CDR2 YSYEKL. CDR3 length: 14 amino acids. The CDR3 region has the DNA TGCGCCAGCAGCCATAACACGGGAGCGGGGGGCTACACCTTC. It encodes CASSHNTGAGGYTF.

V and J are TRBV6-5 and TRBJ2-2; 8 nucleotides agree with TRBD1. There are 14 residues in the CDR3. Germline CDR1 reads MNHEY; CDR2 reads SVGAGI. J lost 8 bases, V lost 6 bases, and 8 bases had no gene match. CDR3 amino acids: CASRDRGSFGELFF. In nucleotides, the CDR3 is TGTGCCAGCAGAGACAGGGGATCATTTGGGGAGCTGTTTTTT.

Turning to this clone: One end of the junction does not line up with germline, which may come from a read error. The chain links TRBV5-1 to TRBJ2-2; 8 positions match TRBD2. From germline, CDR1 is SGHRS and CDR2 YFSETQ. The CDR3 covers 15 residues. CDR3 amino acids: CATSSGGAGTGELFF. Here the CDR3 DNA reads TGCGCCACCAGCTCCGGGGGGGCGGGAACCGGGGAGCTGTTTTTT.

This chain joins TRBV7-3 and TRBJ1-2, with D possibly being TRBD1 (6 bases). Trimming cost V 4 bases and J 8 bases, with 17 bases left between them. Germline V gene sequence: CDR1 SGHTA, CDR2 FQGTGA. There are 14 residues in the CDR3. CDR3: CASSSPDRNGGYTF. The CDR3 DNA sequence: TGTGCCAGCAGCTCACCCGACAGGAACGGAGGCTACACCTTC.

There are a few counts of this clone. The DNA for the CDR3 is TGTGCCAGCACGGCCCTTAGCGGGTCTCGGGAGACCCAGTACTTC. The encoded protein is CASTALSGSRETQYF. This chain connects TRBV27 to TRBJ2-5; 7 positions agree with TRBD2. V trimming: 7 bases; J trimming: 5 bases; junction bases outside the gene matches: 13. This CDR3 region has 15 residues. Germline V CDR1 and CDR2: MNHEY, SMNVEV (reference sequence).

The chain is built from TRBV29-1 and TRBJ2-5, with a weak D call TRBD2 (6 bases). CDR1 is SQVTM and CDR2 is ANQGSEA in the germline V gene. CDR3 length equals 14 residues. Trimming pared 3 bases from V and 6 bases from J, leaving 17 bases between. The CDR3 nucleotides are TGCAGCGTTGACCGGGACTCCGGAGGGAAGACCCAGTACTTC. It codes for CSVDRDSGGKTQYF.